The text below deals with one T cell receptor beta chain. The junction had 4 bases not matched to a gene; V was cut back by 5 bases and J by 15 bases. CDR3 length equals 10 residues. Germline CDR1 DFQATT, CDR2 SNEGSKA (reference sequence). This sample was included in a study of cytomegalovirus exposure and HLA in healthy donors. The PCR employed 60 Vbeta primers together with 13 Jbeta primers. This table comes from immunoSEQ multiplex PCR, and its TCRdb copy is limited to in-frame clones, with some not included. This sample has under 140,000 clones, with around 83% found just once. The sample was PBMCs. The chain has TRBV20-1 and TRBJ2-1; 10 nucleotides line up with TRBD1. The receptor was derived from an older woman in good health and CMV-seropositive. The CDR3 is CSADGDRGFF. CDR3 coding DNA: TGCAGTGCTGATGGGGACAGGGGGTTCTTC.